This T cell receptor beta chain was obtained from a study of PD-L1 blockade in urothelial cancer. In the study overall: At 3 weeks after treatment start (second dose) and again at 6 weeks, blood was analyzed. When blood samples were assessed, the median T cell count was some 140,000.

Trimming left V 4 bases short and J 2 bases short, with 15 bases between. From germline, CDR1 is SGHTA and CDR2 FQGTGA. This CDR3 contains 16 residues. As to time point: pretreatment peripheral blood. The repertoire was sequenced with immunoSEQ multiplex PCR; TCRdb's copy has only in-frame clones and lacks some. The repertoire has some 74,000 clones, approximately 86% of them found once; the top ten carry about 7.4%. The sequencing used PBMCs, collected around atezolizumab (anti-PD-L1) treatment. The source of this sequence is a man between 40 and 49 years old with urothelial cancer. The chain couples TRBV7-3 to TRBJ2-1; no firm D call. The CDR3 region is CASSSLGEAPYNEQFF. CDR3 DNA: TGTGCCAGCAGCTCCCTAGGCGAGGCCCCCTACAATGAGCAGTTCTTC. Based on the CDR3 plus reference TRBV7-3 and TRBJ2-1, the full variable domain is GAGVSQTPSNKVTEKGKYVELRCDPISGHTALYWYRQSLGQGPEFLIYFQGTGAADDSGLPNDRFFAVRPEGSVSTLKIQRTERGDSAVYLCASSSLGEAPYNEQFFGPGTRLTVL.